The clone carrying this TCR beta chain has a count of ten or more. Its antigen is unknown. The V gene lost 3 bases and the J gene lost 1 base, with 4 bases spanning the gap. Per the germline V gene, CDR1 is MDHEN and CDR2 is SYDVKM. The CDR3 is 13 residues long. Researchers attached unique molecular identifiers to individual cDNA molecules. TCRdb reanalysed the 5' RACE reads using MiXCR and keeps one entry per CDR3 protein. The repertoire consists of tens of thousands of distinct CDR3 sequences, with around 10% occurring once and the leading ten covering roughly 18%. The sample originates from a study of early T cells in non-severe SARS-CoV-2 infection. Looking at the study overall: Bulk RNA isolated from unsorted whole blood underwent sequencing; chains were not paired.

Study observations and caveats: The study's VDJdb matching favored anti-spike CD8 responses and missed private and CD4 specificities.

The chain couples TRBV28 to TRBJ1-5, with D hard to call. Sequencing was carried out using whole blood. The sequence came from an adult who was a healthcare worker with PCR-confirmed SARS-CoV-2 infection or an uninfected control (not recorded which). CDR3 region: CASSFGSNQPQHF. The CDR3 bases are TGTGCCAGCAGTTTCGGCAGCAATCAGCCCCAGCATTTT.